This T cell receptor (beta chain) is from a study of shared clonotypes between healthy human individuals. Findings and caveats of the study: Clonotypes which were not shared had lower generation probabilities than clonotypes that all four donors shared.

As regards this clone: Its antigen is not known.

Assay: immunoSEQ multiplex PCR; the TCRdb copy retains only in-frame clones and omits some. The sample has millions of clones; more than 90% are singletons. The germline V gene has CDR1 GTSNPN and CDR2 SVGIG (reference sequence). The CDR3 is 15 residues long. V shed 3 bases and J shed 2 bases, with 15 bases lying between them. The rearrangement joins TRBV30 to TRBJ2-3; D may correspond to TRBD1 or TRBD2 (5 bases each). Input material: naive CD4+ T cells sorted from blood. The sample's subset: CD45RA+ positively selected. This sequence was found in a man in his late teens or twenties in good health. The CDR3 coding sequence is TGTGCCTGGAGGCTTACCGGGACCAACACAGATACGCAGTATTTT. Encoded protein: CAWRLTGTNTDTQYF.